This T cell receptor (beta chain) was identified during a study of blood T cell repertoires in COVID-19 (dated by TCRdb to the early 2020s). For the study in its entirety: The collaborator samples originated in the United States, Italy and Spain and spanned the acute and convalescent phases of COVID-19. The repertoires were made available in a free public database intended to serve as a resource for research on the immune response to SARS-CoV-2. The samples were drawn from the first 160 participants of the ongoing ImmuneRACE study and from 1,254 subjects provided by 6 global collaborators. The material from the prospective study consisted of cDNA or gDNA derived from T cells, B-cell-depleted T cells, or PBMCs. Subjects who had been exposed to COVID-19, were actively infected with it, or had recovered from it provided the deeply sampled blood TCRbeta repertoires that made up the dataset. The sample metadata nearly always contained a de-identified subject ID, COVID-19 status, age in years and sex. Where available, HLA class I and class II types were obtained from metadata supplied by the sample provider rather than from assay-based typing. Overall study outcomes, separate from this receptor: The amount of clinical and demographic metadata varied by source and participant and was provided uncurated.

Enrolling through a virtual design, the prospective study's participants ranged in age from roughly 18 to 95 years and lived across roughly 23 United States geographic areas. In the prospective study, participants were assigned to cohorts based on the clinical history participants reported in a screening survey and a study questionnaire. Recovered participants in ImmuneRACE Cohort 3 were defined as having two consecutive negative NP/OP PCR tests, clearance from a healthcare professional, or resolution of symptoms. In the prospective study, mobile phlebotomists collected whole blood, serum and a nasopharyngeal or oropharyngeal swab from each participant. Participants in the prospective study had the option to provide additional blood draws and questionnaires over a 2-month period. Before DNA extraction, prospective study blood samples were shipped either frozen or at room temperature. TCRbeta CDR3 regions were amplified from genomic DNA by means of the immunoSEQ Assay, a bias-controlled multiplex PCR. In the original analysis: The number of nucleated cells in each sample was estimated from the amplification of reference gene primers within the assay. Sequence reads were collapsed and filtered to measure the absolute abundance of every unique TCRbeta CDR3 rearrangement. For each sample, productive Simpson clonality was calculated as the square root of Simpson's diversity index across productive rearrangements. As stored in TCRdb, this immuneACCESS dataset retains in-frame rearrangements with V and J assigned. A fraction of the clones does not appear; measured against another copy, unresolved V genes explain less than half of the discrepancy, and the remainder lacks a known reason. From that table come the V and J calls and clone size; the DNA was used to work out D and trimming. The sample table records 300,000 or so clones; more than 75% of these occur just once. The leading ten clones occupy more than 0.9% of the sample.

The CDR3 covers 17 residues, taking in both the cysteine and the phenylalanine. Only the CDR3 region is kept as DNA, spanning 51 bases read in frame from base 1. CDR1 and CDR2 are drawn from the germline V gene: SGHRS, YFSETQ. V is cut back by 4 bases and J by 0 bases, with 9 bases in the junction unmatched. Of note for this clone: Its antigen has not been determined. No base-level quality is on record; no much larger clone is a single base apart.

The sequence is built from TRBV5-1 and TRBJ2-1, with 8 middle bases fitting TRBD1. Sample: PBMCs or T cells enriched from blood (not recorded which). This sequence was found in a woman aged 25 to 39 who had recovered from COVID-19. The sequenced DNA: TGCGCCAGCAGCAAGGGACAGGCCTTTAGCTCCTACAATGAGCAGTTCTTC. Its amino acids are CASSKGQAFSSYNEQFF.